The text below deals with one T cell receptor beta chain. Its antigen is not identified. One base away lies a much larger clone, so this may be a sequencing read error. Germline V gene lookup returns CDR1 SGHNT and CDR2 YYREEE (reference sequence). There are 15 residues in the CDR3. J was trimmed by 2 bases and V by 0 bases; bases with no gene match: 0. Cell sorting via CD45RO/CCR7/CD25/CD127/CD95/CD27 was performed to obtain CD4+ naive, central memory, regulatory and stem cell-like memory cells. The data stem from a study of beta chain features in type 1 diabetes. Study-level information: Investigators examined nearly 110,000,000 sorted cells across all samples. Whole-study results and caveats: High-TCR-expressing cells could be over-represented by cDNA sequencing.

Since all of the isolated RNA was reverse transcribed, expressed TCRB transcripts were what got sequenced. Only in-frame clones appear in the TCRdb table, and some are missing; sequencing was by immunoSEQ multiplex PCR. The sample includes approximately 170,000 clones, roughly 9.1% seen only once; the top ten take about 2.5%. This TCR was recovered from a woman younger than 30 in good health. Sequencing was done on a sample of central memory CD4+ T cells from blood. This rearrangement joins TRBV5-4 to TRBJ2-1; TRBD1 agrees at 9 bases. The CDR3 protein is CASSLGQGAYNEQFF. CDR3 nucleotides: TGTGCCAGCAGCTTGGGACAGGGGGCCTACAATGAGCAGTTCTTC.